This TCR beta chain was sequenced for a study of OX40 agonist ivuxolimab in advanced cancers. Findings and caveats of the study: Low normalized T-cell clonal expansion also characterized some of the nonresponders. Clonal expansion was seen in CD4+ and CD8+ blood T cells by week 6 at 0.1 to 3.0 mg/kg.

Trimming stripped 4 bases from V and 0 bases from J, with 9 bases between. Germline loops: CDR1 GTSNPN, CDR2 SVGIG (reference sequence). The length of the CDR3 is 13 residues. With baseline, cycle 4 day 1, and cycle 7 day 1 as timepoints, blood was sampled. Details on this clone: Its antigen is undetermined.

Assay: immunoSEQ multiplex PCR; the TCRdb copy retains only in-frame clones and omits some. The profile shows 51,000 or so clones, around 79% of them singletons. The TCR was taken from an adult with an advanced solid tumor such as melanoma, head and neck, liver or kidney cancer. The source material was CD4+ or CD8+ T cells sorted from blood, sampled in a trial of the OX40 agonist ivuxolimab. This chain joins TRBV30 and TRBJ1-2; D is ambiguous. The CDR3 sequence is CAWISQPNYGYTF. Written as DNA, the CDR3 is TGTGCCTGGATTAGCCAGCCTAACTATGGCTACACCTTC.